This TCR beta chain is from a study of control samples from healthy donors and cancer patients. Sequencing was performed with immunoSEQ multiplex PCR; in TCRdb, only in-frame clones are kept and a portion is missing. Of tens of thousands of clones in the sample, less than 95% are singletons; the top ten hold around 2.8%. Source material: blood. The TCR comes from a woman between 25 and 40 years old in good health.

CDR3 coding DNA: TGTGCCAGCAGTTACTCCGAACAGGCCTGGCCTTTCTTT. It encodes CASSYSEQAWPFF. The chain joins TRBV6-5 to TRBJ1-1, with D possibly TRBD1 on 5 matching bases. The CDR3 contains 13 residues. Trimming stripped 0 bases from V and 12 bases from J, with 14 bases between. CDR1 is MNHEY, CDR2 SVGAGI, per germline.